The 15 T cell receptor beta chains given below trace back to one sample, sequenced in a study of shared clonotypes between healthy human individuals. Using immunoSEQ multiplex PCR, the repertoire was profiled, and TCRdb retains in-frame clones only, with some absent. The repertoire holds 2 million to 3 million clones, with approximately 93% as singletons. Specimen: naive CD4+ T cells from PBMCs. Subset indicated: CD45RA+ positively selected. These receptors came from a man younger than 35 in good health. Some clones in this sample may be carry-over from other donors' samples.

The rearrangement uses TRBV7-3 and TRBJ2-6; possible D gene TRBD2, 5 bases. Between the trimmed V and J ends, which lost 5 bases and 1 base, there was a span of 9 bases. This CDR3 is 15 amino acids long. The germline gives CDR1 SGHTA, CDR2 FQGTGA. CDR3 coding DNA: TGTGCCAGCAGCAAAAGCGGATCTGGGGCCAACGTCCTGACTTTC. Protein: CASSKSGSGANVLTF.

The rearrangement links TRBV4-2 to TRBJ2-1; tentative D call: TRBD2 (6 bases). Between the trimmed V and J ends, which lost 1 base and 3 bases, there was a span of 10 bases. The V gene's germline CDR1 is LGHNA and CDR2 YNFKEQ. The CDR3 is made up of 15 amino acids. CDR3 DNA: TGTGCCAGCAGCCAAGTGGCCGGGGGCTACAATGAGCAGTTCTTC. Translated, it gives CASSQVAGGYNEQFF.

The chain joins TRBV18 to TRBJ1-4; no firm D call. Per the germline V gene, CDR1 is KGHSH and CDR2 is LQKENI. V was shortened by 5 bases and J by 1 base, with 14 bases between the two germline ends. This CDR3 comprises 16 residues. The CDR3 DNA follows: TGTGCCAGCTCATACCGAAACAGCCTAACTAATGAAAAACTGTTTTTT. This gives the protein CASSYRNSLTNEKLFF.

Turning to this clone: Other DNA sequences of this sample code for an identical CDR3. The chain recombines TRBV6-5 with TRBJ2-7; TRBD1 aligns across 9 bases. This CDR3 comprises 14 residues. The germline gives CDR1 MNHEY, CDR2 SVGAGI. V lost 4 bases and J lost 2; bases outside the gene matches: 3. The CDR3: CASSSGTGTYEQYF. CDR3 coding DNA: TGTGCCAGCAGTTCCGGGACAGGGACCTACGAGCAGTACTTC.

V gene TRBV19 combines with J gene TRBJ1-2; D ambiguous. V was pared by 5 bases and J by 4 bases, with 17 bases between. CDR1 is LNHDA, CDR2 SQIVND, per germline (reference sequence). This CDR3 spans 15 amino acids. The CDR3 protein is CASSLWAQKGYGYTF. In DNA, the CDR3 is TGTGCCAGTAGTCTATGGGCCCAAAAGGGCTATGGCTACACCTTC. The complete variable domain, with remaining parts taken from reference TRBV19 and TRBJ1-2, reads DGGITQSPKYLFRKEGQNVTLSCEQNLNHDAMYWYRQDPGQGLRLIYYSQIVNDFQKGDIAEGYSVSREKKESFPLTVTSAQKNPTAFYLCASSLWAQKGYGYTFGSGTRLTVV.

In the case of this clone: Other DNA variants within this sample encode the same CDR3. The chain recombines TRBV18 with TRBJ1-5, with D possibly being TRBD1 (5 bases). The CDR3 extends over 14 amino acids. V dropped 1 base and J dropped 5 bases, with 9 bases sitting between them. From germline, CDR1 is KGHSH and CDR2 LQKENI. CDR3 DNA sequence: TGTGCCAGCTCACCACAGGGGTCGGATCAGCCCCAGCATTTT. It yields the protein CASSPQGSDQPQHF.

This chain links TRBV25-1 with TRBJ2-1, with a possible D match to TRBD1 (5 bases). Per the germline V gene, CDR1 is MGHDK and CDR2 is SYGVNS. The length of the CDR3 is 14 residues. Trimming removed 6 bases from V and 4 bases from J, with 13 bases in between. CDR3 in amino acids: CASSSVNRYNEQFF. The CDR3 coding sequence is TGTGCCAGCAGCTCAGTAAACAGGTACAATGAGCAGTTCTTC.

The chain employs TRBV7-9 and TRBJ2-5; D gene uncertain. The DNA end is more similar to TRBJ2-7, so the J call may be wrong. Germline V gene sequence: CDR1 SEHNR, CDR2 FQNEAQ (reference sequence). This CDR3 region has 14 residues. The CDR3 spells CASSLAGKGYEQYF. DNA of the CDR3: TGTGCCAGCAGCTTGGCCGGAAAGGGCTACGAGCAGTACTTC.

The rearrangement joins TRBV25-1 to TRBJ2-1, with D possibly TRBD1 on 6 matching bases. The CDR3 has 14 residues. In germline, CDR1 is MGHDK, CDR2 SYGVNS. The V and J ends lost 2 bases and 6 bases respectively, with 11 bases between them. The CDR3 reads CASSEPGAANEQFF. For the CDR3, the DNA is TGTGCCAGCAGTGAACCAGGGGCCGCCAATGAGCAGTTCTTC. The whole variable domain, filled in from reference TRBV25-1 and TRBJ2-1, reads EADIYQTPRYLVIGTGKKITLECSQTMGHDKMYWYQQDPGMELHLIHYSYGVNSTEKGDLSSESTVSRIRTEHFPLTLESARPSHTSQYLCASSEPGAANEQFFGPGTRLTVL.

The DNA for the CDR3 is TGCGCCAGCAGCCCCGGGTTCGCCCAGACCATGAACACTGAAGCTTTCTTT. Translation: CASSPGFAQTMNTEAFF. The chain links TRBV5-1 to TRBJ1-1; no clear D gene. Trimming cost V 4 bases and J 0 bases, with 19 bases left between them. The CDR3 loop spans 17 amino acids. From germline, CDR1 is SGHRS and CDR2 YFSETQ.

V is TRBV27 and J is TRBJ2-2; 9 bases line up with TRBD1. Trimming cost V 5 bases and J 3 bases; bases outside gene matches: 10. This CDR3 spans 17 amino acids. CDR1 and CDR2 from the germline V gene are MNHEY and SMNVEV (reference sequence). CDR3 protein: CASSRYSQGADTGELFF. The CDR3, as DNA: TGTGCCAGCAGTCGATACTCACAGGGGGCCGACACCGGGGAGCTGTTTTTT.

As for this clone: This sample includes further DNA sequences coding for the same CDR3. J is TRBJ2-7 and V is TRBV9, with D possibly matching TRBD1 (6 bases). V was pared by 0 bases and J by 2 bases, with 9 bases between. Germline V gene lookup returns CDR1 SGDLS and CDR2 YYNGEE. This CDR3 is built from 14 residues. The CDR3 protein is CASSVGGQTYEQYF. The CDR3 bases are TGTGCCAGCAGCGTAGGGGGACAAACCTACGAGCAGTACTTC.

The CDR3 loop reads CASSYRASHTGELFF. The CDR3 coding sequence is TGTGCCAGCAGCTATCGGGCTAGCCATACCGGGGAGCTGTTTTTT. The chain employs TRBV5-4 and TRBJ2-2; tentative D call: TRBD2 (5 bases). The length of the CDR3 is 15 residues. Deletions cut 3 bases from V and 5 bases from J, with 14 bases between. Germline V lookup: CDR1 SGHNT, CDR2 YYREEE (reference sequence).

CDR3 region: CAWGMTSTNYGYTF. DNA for the CDR3: TGTGCCTGGGGCATGACGAGTACTAACTATGGCTACACCTTC. The chain combines TRBV30 with TRBJ1-2; no firm D call. Germline V gives CDR1 GTSNPN, CDR2 SVGIG (reference sequence). This CDR3 has 14 amino acids. V lost 5 bases, J lost 0 bases, and 13 bases lay in between.

In its sample, this clone was seen a few times. The J gene is TRBJ1-1, the V gene TRBV5-1; 7 nucleotides agree with TRBD1. The germline CDR1 and CDR2 sequences are SGHRS and YFSETQ. The ends lost 5 bases at V and 11 bases at J; junction bases unmatched: 12. CDR3 length: 13 residues. Here the CDR3 reads CASRPGQEDRAFF. CDR3 DNA: TGCGCCAGCAGACCCGGACAGGAGGACAGGGCTTTCTTT.